The 30 T cell receptor beta chains below come from one sample, sequenced in a study of blood T cell repertoires in COVID-19. Measured with immunoSEQ multiplex PCR; TCRdb has only the in-frame clones, and not every one. The data show around 200,000 clones, 90% seen once. The source material was peripheral blood. The receptors were gathered from a man aged 50 or older with acute or convalescent COVID-19.

The chain couples TRBV30 to TRBJ1-6; 8 bases fit TRBD1. The length of the CDR3 is 14 residues. The germline V gene encodes CDR1 GTSNPN and CDR2 SVGIG (reference sequence). Trimming removed 3 bases from V and 7 bases from J; junction bases left unmatched: 5. The CDR3 nucleotides read TGTGCCTGGAGACGAGACAGGGGAAATTCACCCCTCCACTTT. It is translated as CAWRRDRGNSPLHF.

The chain links TRBV7-8 to TRBJ1-5; D is unresolved. The CDR3 contains 17 residues. V lost 5 bases and J 1 base, leaving 18 bases between the germline ends. The germline V gene encodes CDR1 SGHVS and CDR2 FQNEAQ. The CDR3 here is CASSQPRFSDSNQPQHF. The CDR3 DNA reads as TGTGCCAGCAGCCAGCCGAGGTTTTCAGACAGCAATCAGCCCCAGCATTTT.

This clone appeared a few times. This chain connects TRBV3-1 (or the pseudogene TRBV3-2) to TRBJ2-1; D is ambiguous. Germline loops: CDR1 LGHDT, CDR2 YNNKEL (reference sequence). V was pared by 1 base and J by 6 bases, with 7 bases between. This CDR3 is built from 13 residues. The CDR3 DNA reads TGTGCCAGCAGCCAAGCATCATTCAATGAGCAGTTCTTC. This translates into CASSQASFNEQFF.

This clone has a single count. The CDR3 DNA sequence: TGCGCCAGCAGCCAAGGAGGGTACGGCGATGAGCAGTTCTTC. Its translation: CASSQGGYGDEQFF. The chain joins TRBV4-1 to TRBJ2-1, with D perhaps matching TRBD2 (5 bases). The CDR3 loop spans 14 amino acids. Germline V gene sequence: CDR1 MGHRA, CDR2 YSYEKL. Trimming took off 1 base at V and 8 bases at J, with 12 bases between the two ends.

A single count supports this clone. The chain joins TRBV29-1 to TRBJ2-3; perhaps TRBD1 as D (6 bases). Germline V CDR1 and CDR2: SQVTM, ANQGSEA. This CDR3 comprises 15 residues. V was cut by 6 bases and J by 2 bases, with 18 bases left in between. CDR3 bases: TGCAGCGTAGCCCGGACAGCTACAAACACAGATACGCAGTATTTT. The encoded protein is CSVARTATNTDTQYF.

The table lists this clone with a count of one. The V call is TRBV7-6, the J call TRBJ2-5; no reliable D call. Germline V gene data show CDR1 as SGHVS and CDR2 as FNYEAQ. The CDR3 is 16 amino acids. V was cut by 2 bases and J by 4 bases, with 17 bases left in between. Here the CDR3 reads CASSLFVLPSRETQYF. The CDR3 DNA sequence: TGTGCCAGCAGCTTATTCGTCCTCCCCTCCCGAGAGACCCAGTACTTC.

The chain employs TRBV4-1 and TRBJ2-1, with 10 bases matching TRBD1. Germline V gene lookup returns CDR1 MGHRA and CDR2 YSYEKL. The CDR3 spans 15 residues. Trimming at V came to 5 bases and at J to 3 bases, leaving 4 bases not matched to a gene. The CDR3 region is CASSNRDRGYNEQFF. The CDR3 coding sequence is TGCGCCAGCAGCAACCGGGACAGGGGCTACAATGAGCAGTTCTTC.

The chain has TRBV4-2 and TRBJ2-3; 8 nucleotides line up with TRBD1. Trimming took 1 base from V and 5 from J; bases not matched to a gene: 5. This CDR3 has 15 amino acids. Germline CDR1 and CDR2: LGHNA and YNFKEQ. The CDR3 DNA reads TGTGCCAGCAGCCAAGGGCAGGGGGCAGGAGATACGCAGTATTTT. This sequence encodes CASSQGQGAGDTQYF.

This chain joins TRBV7-2 and TRBJ1-3; no firm D call. Germline values: CDR1 SGHTA, CDR2 FQGNSA. Trimming cost V 6 bases and J 4 bases, with 19 bases left between them. This CDR3 has 16 amino acids. The CDR3 loop is CASSYTSPGSGNTIYF. The CDR3 region has the DNA TGTGCCAGCAGTTATACTAGTCCAGGTTCAGGAAACACCATATATTTT.

The chain employs TRBV7-9 and TRBJ1-1; D is unresolved. CDR3 length: 13 amino acids. From germline, CDR1 is SEHNR and CDR2 FQNEAQ (reference sequence). The V and J ends lost 3 bases and 5 bases respectively, with 10 bases between them. CDR3 sequence reads: CASSFSAATEAFF. Written as DNA, the CDR3 is TGTGCCAGCAGCTTTTCAGCGGCGACTGAAGCTTTCTTT. The variable domain in full, with the rest retrieved from reference TRBV7-9 and TRBJ1-1, is DTGVSQNPRHKITKRGQNVTFRCDPISEHNRLYWYRQTLGQGPEFLTYFQNEAQLEKSRLLSDRFSAERPKGSFSTLEIQRTEQGDSAMYLCASSFSAATEAFFGQGTRLTVV.

The chain employs TRBV21-1 and TRBJ1-5; TRBD1, the table's D call, was not compared with the DNA. TRBV21-1 is annotated as a pseudogene. The CDR3 covers 18 residues. The DNA for the CDR3 is TGTGCCAGCAGCCCCCTGAGGGGCCGGGACAGGGACAATCAGCCCCAGCATTTT. Its translation: CASSPLRGRDRDNQPQHF.

The chain couples TRBV7-9 to TRBJ2-3, with TRBD2 as a possible D gene (6 bases). Germline lookup yields CDR1 SEHNR and CDR2 FQNEAQ (reference sequence). The CDR3 has 14 residues. V lost 5 bases to trimming and J lost 0 bases, with 9 bases between them. CDR3: CASSRLESTDTQYF. CDR3 bases: TGTGCCAGCAGCAGACTAGAGAGCACAGATACGCAGTATTTT.

A word on this clone: One junction end disagrees with the germline gene, perhaps due to a read error. This rearrangement joins TRBV7-7 to TRBJ2-5; 14 bases match TRBD2. This CDR3 is built from 16 residues. The germline V gene encodes CDR1 SSHAT and CDR2 FNYEAQ (reference sequence). CDR3 DNA: TGTGCTAGCAGCTCTGGACTAGCGGGGGGCCAAGAGACCCAGTACTTC. It encodes CASSSGLAGGQETQYF.

The chain combines TRBV15 with TRBJ2-1; TRBD2 matches at 7 bases. Germline lookup yields CDR1 LNHNV and CDR2 YYDKDF (reference sequence). Germline trimming cut 8 bases from V and 6 bases from J; bases unmatched to any gene: 4. The CDR3 runs 12 residues. CDR3 nucleotide sequence: TGTGCCACCGGGGAGGGCCGCAATGAGCAGTTCTTC. It translates to CATGEGRNEQFF.

This rearrangement joins TRBV7-9 to TRBJ2-3; no clear D. With 6 bases removed from V and 3 bases from J, the gap between germline ends came to 4 bases. Germline CDR1 SEHNR, CDR2 FQNEAQ (reference sequence). The CDR3 contains 11 residues. Here the CDR3 DNA reads TGTGCCAGCAGTTCAACAGATACGCAGTATTTT. Residues: CASSSTDTQYF.

This chain uses TRBV7-3 with TRBJ2-3; TRBD2 aligns across 13 bases. This CDR3 is built from 15 residues. Trimming took 5 bases from V and 4 from J; bases not matched to a gene: 3. The germline gives CDR1 SGHTA, CDR2 FQGTGA. This chain's CDR3 is CASSQTSGRADTQYF. As DNA, the CDR3 is TGTGCCAGCAGCCAAACTAGCGGGAGGGCAGATACGCAGTATTTT.

The rearrangement uses TRBV19 and TRBJ2-1; a weak D match, TRBD1 (6 bases). The CDR3 length is 14 residues. Germline V gene data show CDR1 as LNHDA and CDR2 as SQIVND (reference sequence). The V gene lost 10 bases and the J gene lost 5 bases, with 18 bases spanning the gap. Here the CDR3 DNA reads TGTGCCACCACCTCAGGGGCTAGGGACAATGAGCAGTTCTTC. It codes for CATTSGARDNEQFF. The full variable domain, with the rest looked up from reference TRBV19 and TRBJ2-1, is DGGITQSPKYLFRKEGQNVTLSCEQNLNHDAMYWYRQDPGQGLRLIYYSQIVNDFQKGDIAEGYSVSREKKESFPLTVTSAQKNPTAFYLCATTSGARDNEQFFGPGTRLTVL.

The chain carries TRBV2 and TRBJ2-7; D might be TRBD2 (5 bases). V was clipped by 3 bases and J by 4 bases, with 10 bases between them. Germline V gene data show CDR1 as SNHLY and CDR2 as FYNNEI. The CDR3 consists of 13 residues. This CDR3 reads CASSERAPYEQYF. The CDR3 region has the DNA TGTGCCAGCAGTGAGAGGGCACCTTACGAGCAGTACTTC.

This chain joins TRBV30 and TRBJ1-5; D is uncertain. Germline assignment: CDR1 GTSNPN and CDR2 SVGIG (reference sequence). Between the trimmed V and J ends, which lost 0 bases and 4 bases, there was a span of 7 bases. The CDR3 loop spans 13 amino acids. The CDR3 loop reads CAWSVTTNQPQHF. The CDR3 nucleotides read TGTGCCTGGAGTGTAACAACAAATCAGCCCCAGCATTTT.

J is TRBJ1-2 and V is TRBV5-6, with 9 positions matching TRBD1. From germline, CDR1 is SGHDT and CDR2 YYEEEE. V lost 0 bases and J lost 8; bases outside the gene matches: 8. This CDR3 contains 15 residues. CDR3 DNA: TGTGCCAGCAGCTTGGCGGGACAGGGTACGGTAGGCTACACCTTC. Translation gives CASSLAGQGTVGYTF.

The chain uses TRBV6-2 or TRBV6-3 and TRBJ2-7; D may be TRBD1 (5 bases). CDR1 and CDR2 (germline): MNHEY, SVGEGT. V lost 5 bases, J lost 3 bases, and 11 bases lay in between. This CDR3 is 13 amino acids long. The CDR3, as DNA: TGTGCCAGCAGTCCACGGACATTCTACGAGCAGTACGTC. This translates into CASSPRTFYEQYV.

The chain joins TRBV30 to TRBJ2-5; 8 bases match TRBD1. V trimming: 2 bases; J trimming: 5 bases; junction bases outside the gene matches: 4. This CDR3 region has 13 residues. The germline gives CDR1 GTSNPN, CDR2 SVGIG (reference sequence). The CDR3 here is CAWSPQGVETQYF. CDR3 nucleotides: TGTGCCTGGAGTCCACAGGGGGTTGAGACCCAGTACTTC.

J is TRBJ2-3 and V is TRBV7-9; D is perhaps TRBD1 (5 bases). Germline CDR1 and CDR2: SEHNR and FQNEAQ (reference sequence). V lost 5 bases to trimming and J lost 2 bases, with 11 bases between them. The CDR3 extends over 14 amino acids. Here the CDR3 DNA reads TGTGCCAGCAGCCCGGTGGGGCTCACAGATACGCAGTATTTT. It codes for CASSPVGLTDTQYF.

This rearrangement joins TRBV6-5 to TRBJ1-1; TRBD1 is a possible D gene (6 bases). The CDR3 sequence is 13 residues long. Looked up from germline, CDR1 is MNHEY and CDR2 is SVGAGI. The ends were cut back, 5 bases at V and 2 bases at J, with 9 bases in the middle. The CDR3, as DNA: TGTGCCAGCAGTAGGGGGACCAACACTGAAGCTTTCTTT. Its translation: CASSRGTNTEAFF.

This clone was seen a single time. This chain connects TRBV10-2 to TRBJ2-7; 9 bases fit TRBD2. Germline V CDR1 and CDR2: WSHSY, SAAADI. This CDR3 spans 15 amino acids. Trimming took 7 bases from V and 3 from J; bases not matched to a gene: 10. The CDR3 loop is CASIILREGNYEQYF. In DNA, the CDR3 is TGCGCCAGCATTATTTTGCGGGAGGGAAACTACGAGCAGTACTTC.

This chain links TRBV6-2 or TRBV6-3 with TRBJ2-5, with TRBD2 as a possible D gene (5 bases). The CDR3 runs to 14 residues. Germline V CDR1 and CDR2: MNHEY, SVGEGT. The ends were cut back, 2 bases at V and 3 bases at J, with 10 bases in the middle. This CDR3 is CASSYRHGKETQYF. CDR3 bases: TGTGCCAGCAGTTACCGACACGGGAAAGAGACCCAGTACTTC.

The chain uses TRBV10-2 and TRBJ1-5, with D possibly matching TRBD1 (6 bases). Germline V gene sequence: CDR1 WSHSY, CDR2 SAAADI. CDR3 size: 14 residues. Trimming took off 4 bases at V and 3 bases at J, with 10 bases between the two ends. The CDR3: CASSGGQPNQPQHF. CDR3 in DNA: TGCGCCAGCAGTGGCGGACAGCCCAATCAGCCCCAGCATTTT.

The rearrangement links TRBV7-3 to TRBJ1-2; a possible D gene is TRBD1 (5 bases). Trimming stripped 2 bases from V and 8 bases from J, with 12 bases between. Germline CDR1 and CDR2: SGHTA and FQGTGA. The CDR3 totals 13 residues. The CDR3 nucleotides read TGTGCCAGCAGCTTAGCGGGGGTTCGGGGCTACACCTTC. It specifies CASSLAGVRGYTF.

V usage is TRBV7-9 and J usage is TRBJ2-5; TRBD2 matches at 8 bases. The CDR3 is made up of 14 amino acids. After removal of 5 bases from V and 2 bases from J, the junction contained 4 bases not matched to a gene. Germline loops: CDR1 SEHNR, CDR2 FQNEAQ (reference sequence). The CDR3: CASSPGLAQETQYF. CDR3 sequence (DNA): TGTGCCAGCAGCCCCGGACTAGCTCAAGAGACCCAGTACTTC.

The chain joins TRBV29-1 to TRBJ2-1, with D hard to call. This CDR3 is built from 13 residues. V dropped 3 bases and J dropped 1 base, with 7 bases sitting between them. Germline V gene sequence: CDR1 SQVTM, CDR2 ANQGSEA. The CDR3, as DNA: TGCAGCGTTGATGGCAGTTCCTACAATGAGCAGTTCTTC. Protein product: CSVDGSSYNEQFF.